Sequencing of this T cell receptor (beta chain) was carried out in a study of breast tumors, draining lymph nodes, adjacent tissues. Concerning this clonotype itself: Antigen: not known. A much bigger clone sits one base away, suggesting this may be a read error.

In germline, CDR1 is SGDLS, CDR2 YYNGEE. The CDR3 extends over 17 amino acids. Study-level results: Tumor repertoires ranked between lymph nodes and nontumor tissue in diversity, with V and J gene preferences. Data only fit, rather than demonstrated, lymph node origin of most tumor T cells. The data were judged consistent with most tumor T cells coming from lymph node and expanding in tumor. Compared with basal-like, luminal-like tumors shared significantly more repertoire with nontumor tissue.

Axillary draining lymph nodes of breast cancer patients supplied the node samples. One entry per CDR3 protein, called by TCRdb with MiXCR from the multiplex PCR reads. The table includes 150,000 to 200,000 distinct CDR3 sequences, roughly a third detected once. The chain is built from TRBV9 and TRBJ2-1; 11 bases are shared with TRBD2. The receptor comes from a female donor with breast cancer. Some clones in this sample may be carry-over from other donors' samples. The sequenced sample consisted of axillary lymph node tissue. The CDR3 sequence: CASSRSGTSGFLNDQFF. CDR3 in DNA: TGTGCCAGCAGCCGTTCCGGGACTAGCGGATTTCTCAATGATCAGTTCTTC.